One sample yielded the 20 T cell receptor beta chains listed below, sequenced in a study of CD8+ T cells in alopecia areata. Reverse transcription of extracted RNA yielded cDNA, which provided the sequencing template. Only in-frame clones appear in the TCRdb table, and some are missing; sequencing was by immunoSEQ multiplex PCR. In the table there are approximately 89,000 clones, about 53% of which are singletons. The sequencing input was NKG2D-high CD8+ T cells sorted from blood. The receptors were sampled from a human donor with alopecia areata.

The CDR3: CASSPTGGNTEAFF. In nucleotides, the CDR3 is TGTGCCAGCAGTCCGACAGGGGGGAACACTGAAGCTTTCTTT. The rearrangement joins TRBV27 to TRBJ1-1, with 9 bases fitting TRBD1. Germline CDR1 reads MNHEY; CDR2 reads SMNVEV (reference sequence). The CDR3 runs to 14 residues. Germline trimming cut 5 bases from V and 1 base from J; bases unmatched to any gene: 2.

This clone appeared a few times. In DNA, the CDR3 is TGCAGCGTTGAGGGGGACCCGGAGTTATACGAGCAGTACTTC. Translation: CSVEGDPELYEQYF. The V and J genes are TRBV29-1 and TRBJ2-7; D may correspond to TRBD1 or TRBD2 (5 bases each). The CDR3 loop spans 14 amino acids. Trimming stripped 3 bases from V and 4 bases from J, with 16 bases between. Per germline, CDR1 SQVTM and CDR2 ANQGSEA.

This clone was picked up a small number of times. This chain connects TRBV29-1 to TRBJ2-5; 7 positions match TRBD1. This CDR3 is 17 amino acids long. The ends lost 0 bases at V and 2 bases at J; junction bases unmatched: 12. Germline assignment: CDR1 SQVTM and CDR2 ANQGSEA. The chain's CDR3 is CSVEDPAPGQLQETQYF. The CDR3 nucleotides read TGCAGCGTTGAAGACCCAGCTCCGGGACAGTTACAAGAGACCCAGTACTTC.

The rearrangement uses TRBV29-1 and TRBJ2-3; 8 bases align to TRBD2. V was pared by 5 bases and J by 10 bases, with 8 bases of the junction left unmatched. The CDR3 is made up of 12 amino acids. Germline V gene data show CDR1 as SQVTM and CDR2 as ANQGSEA. The CDR3 here is CSVPHLGGAQYF. Here the CDR3 DNA reads TGCAGCGTTCCCCATCTCGGGGGGGCGCAGTATTTT.

The rearrangement joins TRBV28 to TRBJ2-7; the D is unclear. The CDR3 totals 12 residues. The germline V gene encodes CDR1 MDHEN and CDR2 SYDVKM. V was cut by 3 bases and J by 3 bases, with 6 bases left in between. The CDR3: CASSFVNYEQYF. In DNA form, the CDR3 reads TGTGCCAGCAGTTTTGTGAACTACGAGCAGTACTTC. Filled out from reference TRBV28 and TRBJ2-7, the complete variable domain reads DVKVTQSSRYLVKRTGEKVFLECVQDMDHENMFWYRQDPGLGLRLIYFSYDVKMKEKGDIPEGYSVSREKKERFSLILESASTNQTSMYLCASSFVNYEQYFGPGTRLTVT.

The genes are TRBV4-1 and TRBJ2-7; maybe TRBD2 (5 bases). Germline V lookup: CDR1 MGHRA, CDR2 YSYEKL. V was trimmed by 0 bases and J by 0 bases, leaving 9 bases between them. This CDR3 has 15 residues. The DNA for the CDR3 is TGCGCCAGCAGCCAAGATTCGAGGGACTCCTACGAGCAGTACTTC. It encodes CASSQDSRDSYEQYF.

This chain uses TRBV27 with TRBJ2-2; D gene unclear. Germline V gene data show CDR1 as MNHEY and CDR2 as SMNVEV (reference sequence). The length of the CDR3 is 14 residues. V dropped 4 bases and J dropped 4 bases, with 10 bases sitting between them. The CDR3 spells CASSSSPGTGELFF. As DNA, the CDR3 is TGTGCCAGCAGTTCCAGCCCGGGCACCGGGGAGCTGTTTTTT.

This clone was seen a handful of times. This sequence joins TRBV29-1 and TRBJ2-1; 11 nucleotides match TRBD2. The CDR3 has 16 amino acids. CDR1 and CDR2 (germline): SQVTM, ANQGSEA. The V segment lost 7 bases and the J segment 8 bases; nucleotides outside the gene matches: 16. CDR3 DNA sequence: TGCAGCGCTGGACCCATTCTAGCGGGGGGCGAAGATGAGCAGTTCTTC. Residues: CSAGPILAGGEDEQFF.

The V gene is TRBV5-1, the J gene TRBJ2-5, with D perhaps TRBD2 (7 bases). V was cut by 5 bases and J by 4 bases, with 21 bases left in between. The CDR3 loop spans 16 amino acids. From germline, CDR1 is SGHRS and CDR2 YFSETQ. CDR3 bases: TGCGCCAGCAGTCCGACGTGGGGGGGGCGCGGAGAGACCCAGTACTTC. Residues: CASSPTWGGRGETQYF.

The genes are TRBV29-1 and TRBJ2-7; D is unclear. In germline, CDR1 is SQVTM, CDR2 ANQGSEA. The CDR3 has 13 residues. V shed 4 bases and J shed 0 bases, with 10 bases lying between them. CDR3 DNA sequence: TGCAGCGTTGTCGCAGATAGCTCCTACGAGCAGTACTTC. Encoded protein: CSVVADSSYEQYF.

V is TRBV6-6 and J is TRBJ2-1, with 7 nucleotides matching TRBD2. Germline CDR1 is MNHNY and CDR2 is SVGAGI (reference sequence). Trimming removed 6 bases from V and 8 bases from J; junction bases left unmatched: 4. CDR3 length equals 12 residues. The CDR3 sequence is CASSWGGHEQFF. The CDR3 DNA reads as TGTGCCAGCAGCTGGGGGGGTCATGAGCAGTTCTTC.

The gene calls are TRBV29-1 and TRBJ1-2, with D possibly matching TRBD1 (6 bases). The CDR3 is 15 amino acids. Trimming shortened V by 4 bases and J by 0 bases, and 15 bases separated the two germline ends. The V gene's germline CDR1 is SQVTM and CDR2 ANQGSEA. The CDR3 protein is CSVASGQLSNYGYTF. In DNA, the CDR3 is TGCAGCGTTGCTTCTGGACAGCTGTCTAACTATGGCTACACCTTC. The entire variable domain, with the rest obtained from reference TRBV29-1 and TRBJ1-2, is as follows: SAVISQKPSRDICQRGTSLTIQCQVDSQVTMMFWYRQQPGQSLTLIATANQGSEATYESGFVIDKFPISRPNLTFSTLTVSNMSPEDSSIYLCSVASGQLSNYGYTFGSGTRLTVV.

This clone was observed a handful of times. V and J are TRBV29-1 and TRBJ2-7, with D hard to call. V was cut by 0 bases and J by 0 bases, with 6 bases left in between. Germline lookup yields CDR1 SQVTM and CDR2 ANQGSEA. The CDR3 has 13 residues. This CDR3 is CSVEEGASYEQYF. The CDR3 region has the DNA TGCAGCGTTGAAGAGGGTGCCTCCTACGAGCAGTACTTC.

This chain uses TRBV11-2 with TRBJ2-1, with 7 bases that match TRBD2. CDR3 length: 16 amino acids. With 0 bases clipped from V and 4 bases from J, the junction kept 6 bases outside the gene matches. Germline V gene lookup returns CDR1 SGHAT and CDR2 FQNNGV. The CDR3 coding sequence is TGTGCCAGCAGCTTAGATCCAGGACTAGAGTACAATGAGCAGTTCTTC. This sequence encodes CASSLDPGLEYNEQFF.

This clone was found a few times. The CDR3 DNA reads TGTGCCAGCAGTTTATCATATAGCAATCAGCCCCAGCATTTT. Translating gives CASSLSYSNQPQHF. The rearrangement links TRBV27 to TRBJ1-5; D remains unclear. This CDR3 has 14 residues. V was pared by 0 bases and J by 0 bases, with 3 bases between. Germline CDR1 MNHEY, CDR2 SMNVEV (reference sequence).

The V gene is TRBV29-1, the J gene TRBJ2-7; unclear D gene. Trimming took 2 bases from V and 4 from J, leaving 9 bases between them. Germline V gives CDR1 SQVTM, CDR2 ANQGSEA. The length of the CDR3 is 12 residues. The CDR3, as DNA: TGCAGCGTTGAATCGGACGGTTACGAGCAGTACTTC. It yields the protein CSVESDGYEQYF.

CDR3 in DNA: TGTGCCAGCAGCACCTTGAAGGGGGACATGAACGATTTCCCAGATACGCAGTATTTT. Protein product: CASSTLKGDMNDFPDTQYF. This chain links TRBV28 with TRBJ2-3; TRBD1 might be the D (6 bases). V lost 6 bases and J lost 4, with 29 bases in between. The CDR3 length is 19 residues. Germline V gene lookup returns CDR1 MDHEN and CDR2 SYDVKM.

The chain has TRBV27 and TRBJ2-2; D gene unclear. Germline V gene sequence: CDR1 MNHEY, CDR2 SMNVEV (reference sequence). The CDR3 consists of 11 residues. Between the trimmed V and J ends, which lost 6 bases and 6 bases, there was a span of 5 bases. The CDR3 reads CASRGSGELFF. CDR3 bases: TGTGCCAGCAGGGGGTCCGGGGAGCTGTTTTTT.

The chain links TRBV27 to TRBJ2-7; D remains unclear. Trimming removed 5 bases at V and 3 bases at J, with 8 bases between. Germline V gene lookup returns CDR1 MNHEY and CDR2 SMNVEV (reference sequence). The CDR3 has 12 residues. CDR3 sequence (DNA): TGTGCCAGCAGTGACTCTAGCTACGAGCAGTACTTC. Translated, it gives CASSDSSYEQYF.

V usage is TRBV27 and J usage is TRBJ2-7, with TRBD2 matching 7 bases. The CDR3 extends over 13 amino acids. Per the germline V gene, CDR1 is MNHEY and CDR2 is SMNVEV (reference sequence). The junction had 7 bases not matched to a gene; V was cut back by 6 bases and J by 5 bases. The CDR3 here is CASSGRGEDEQYF. The CDR3 coding sequence is TGTGCCAGCAGCGGACGGGGGGAGGACGAGCAGTACTTC.